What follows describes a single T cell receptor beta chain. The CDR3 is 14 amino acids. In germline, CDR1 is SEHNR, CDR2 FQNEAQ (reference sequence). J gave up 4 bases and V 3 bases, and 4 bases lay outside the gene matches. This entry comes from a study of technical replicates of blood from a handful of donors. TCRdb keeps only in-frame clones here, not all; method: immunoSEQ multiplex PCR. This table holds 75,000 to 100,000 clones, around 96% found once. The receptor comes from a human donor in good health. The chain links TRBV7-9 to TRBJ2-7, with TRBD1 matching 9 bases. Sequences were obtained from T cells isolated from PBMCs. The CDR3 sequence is CASSLGQGVYEQYF. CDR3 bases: TGTGCCAGCAGCTTGGGACAGGGTGTTTACGAGCAGTACTTC.